This T cell receptor (beta chain) emerged from a study of T cell responses to AZD1222 COVID-19 vaccine. Assay: immunoSEQ multiplex PCR; the TCRdb copy retains only in-frame clones and omits some. Of more than 75,000 clones in the sample, around 89% were seen once. Deletions cut 2 bases from V and 6 bases from J, with 21 bases between. Germline V gene lookup returns CDR1 SGHTA and CDR2 FQGNSA. The CDR3 is 17 residues long. The sequencing used peripheral blood, collected on day 0 of AZD1222 vaccination. The clonotype was recovered from an adult in good health. This chain uses TRBV7-2 with TRBJ2-3; either TRBD1 or TRBD2 may supply D (5 bases each). The DNA for the CDR3 is TGTGCCAGCAGCTTAAGGACTGGGTGGGGCATGAGGGATACGCAGTATTTT. Encoded protein: CASSLRTGWGMRDTQYF.